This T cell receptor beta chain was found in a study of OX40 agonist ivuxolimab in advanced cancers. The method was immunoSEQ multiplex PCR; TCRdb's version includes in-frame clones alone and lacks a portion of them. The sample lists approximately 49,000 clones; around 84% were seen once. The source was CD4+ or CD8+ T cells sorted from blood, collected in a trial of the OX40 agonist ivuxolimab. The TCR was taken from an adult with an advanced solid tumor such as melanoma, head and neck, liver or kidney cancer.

Here the CDR3 reads CASSEQGGPGELFF. Here the CDR3 DNA reads TGTGCCAGCAGTGAACAGGGAGGGCCCGGGGAGCTGTTTTTT. The gene calls are TRBV2 and TRBJ2-2, with 7 nucleotides matching TRBD2. The junction had 3 bases not matched to a gene; V was cut back by 2 bases and J by 6 bases. The CDR3 sequence is 14 residues long. The germline V gene encodes CDR1 SNHLY and CDR2 FYNNEI.